This T cell receptor (beta chain) was found in a study of T cells after posttransplantation cyclophosphamide. Regarding the study as a whole: Later blood repertoires were often dominated by clones from the donor CD8+ memory compartment. TRB clonality was highly associated with recipient CMV seropositivity and reactivation. Tissue-infiltrating T cells from skin or gut overlapped little with blood T cells.

This clone was picked up many times. Antigen specificity is unknown. The protocol was immunoSEQ multiplex PCR, while the TCRdb copy is restricted to in-frame clones and leaves out a portion. There are roughly 42,000 clones in the sample, none observed a single time. In germline, CDR1 is SGHTA, CDR2 FQGTGA. Losses at the gene ends were 5 bases for V and 2 bases for J; bases not matched to a gene: 8. This CDR3 has 15 amino acids. The chain has TRBV7-3 and TRBJ2-7; 8 nucleotides align to TRBD2. This TCR was recovered from a woman aged 45-59 years in good health and a related stem cell transplant donor. Sequencing was performed on PBMCs. This chain's CDR3 is CASSRGGGTPYEQYF. CDR3 in DNA: TGTGCCAGCAGCCGGGGCGGGGGGACTCCCTACGAGCAGTACTTC.